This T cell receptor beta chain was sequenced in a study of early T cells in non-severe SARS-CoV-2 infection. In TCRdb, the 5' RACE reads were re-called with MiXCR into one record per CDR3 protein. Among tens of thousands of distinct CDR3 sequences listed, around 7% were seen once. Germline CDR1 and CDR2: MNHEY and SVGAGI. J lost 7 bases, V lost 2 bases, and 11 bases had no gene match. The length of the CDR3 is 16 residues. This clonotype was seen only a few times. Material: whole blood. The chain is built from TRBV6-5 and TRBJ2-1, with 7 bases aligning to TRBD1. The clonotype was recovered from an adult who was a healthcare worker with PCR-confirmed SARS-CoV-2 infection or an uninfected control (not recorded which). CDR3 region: CASSYRGDRALNEQFF. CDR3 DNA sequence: TGTGCCAGCAGTTACAGAGGAGACAGGGCTTTAAATGAGCAGTTCTTC.